These 28 T cell receptor beta chains originate from one sample sequenced in a study of cytomegalovirus exposure and HLA in healthy donors. Vbeta (60) and Jbeta (13) primers were used in the PCR. TCRdb's copy holds only in-frame clones and misses some; the assay was immunoSEQ multiplex PCR. The sample records 150,000 to 180,000 clones, roughly three quarters being singletons. The sequenced material came from PBMCs. The receptors stem from a man aged 25-40 years in good health and CMV-seropositive.

V gene TRBV10-2 combines with J gene TRBJ2-3, with 10 bases identical to TRBD2. The germline CDR1 and CDR2 sequences are WSHSY and SAAADI. The CDR3 totals 14 residues. After removal of 10 bases from V and 4 bases from J, the junction contained 8 bases not matched to a gene. The CDR3 sequence: CAISLAGVADTQYF. The CDR3 DNA follows: TGCGCCATTTCCCTAGCGGGAGTTGCAGATACGCAGTATTTT.

This clone was observed a handful of times. The gene calls are TRBV4-2 and TRBJ1-5, with D maybe TRBD1 (6 bases). The germline CDR1 and CDR2 sequences are LGHNA and YNFKEQ. There are 17 residues in the CDR3. Trimming stripped 0 bases from V and 1 base from J, with 13 bases between. The CDR3, as DNA: TGTGCCAGCAGCCAAGATCCACAGGGTGGGAGCAATCAGCCCCAGCATTTT. Encoded protein: CASSQDPQGGSNQPQHF.

The chain joins TRBV28 to TRBJ1-5; 9 nucleotides line up with TRBD1. V dropped 7 bases and J dropped 3; count of bases not matched to a gene: 7. Germline assignment: CDR1 MDHEN and CDR2 SYDVKM. The CDR3 totals 15 residues. Written as DNA, the CDR3 is TGTGCCAGCACCAACAGGGGGCTAACCAATCAGCCCCAGCATTTT. This encodes CASTNRGLTNQPQHF. The full variable domain, rest sourced from reference TRBV28 and TRBJ1-5, is DVKVTQSSRYLVKRTGEKVFLECVQDMDHENMFWYRQDPGLGLRLIYFSYDVKMKEKGDIPEGYSVSREKKERFSLILESASTNQTSMYLCASTNRGLTNQPQHFGDGTRLSIL.

This chain uses TRBV4-2 with TRBJ2-7, with a possible D match to TRBD1 (6 bases). The germline V gene encodes CDR1 LGHNA and CDR2 YNFKEQ. The CDR3 length is 14 residues. V lost 4 bases, J lost 0 bases, and 10 bases lay in between. The CDR3 loop reads CASSPRQDSYEQYF. The CDR3 bases are TGTGCCAGCAGCCCCCGACAGGACTCCTACGAGCAGTACTTC.

This clone was counted only a few times. The rearrangement links TRBV10-2 to TRBJ2-3; D possibly corresponds to TRBD1 (5 bases). Trimming cost V 0 bases and J 8 bases, with 6 bases left between them. CDR1 and CDR2 from the germline V gene are WSHSY and SAAADI. The CDR3 consists of 12 residues. In DNA, the CDR3 is TGCGCCAGCAGTGAGTCGGGGCGTACGCAGTATTTT. Translating it yields CASSESGRTQYF.

J is TRBJ2-1 and V is TRBV28; TRBD1 matches 9 bases. The CDR3 runs to 14 residues. The trim removed 4 bases at V and 12 bases at J, leaving 10 bases unmatched. The germline CDR1 and CDR2 sequences are MDHEN and SYDVKM. CDR3 nucleotides: TGTGCCAGCAGTTCACCTGGACAGGGGATGAGGCAGTTCTTC. Translation gives CASSSPGQGMRQFF.

The CDR3 region is CASSGAVRNSPLHF. DNA for the CDR3: TGTGCCAGCAGTGGGGCGGTACGGAACTCACCCCTCCACTTT. The gene calls are TRBV27 and TRBJ1-6, with D perhaps TRBD1 (5 bases). The CDR3 extends over 14 amino acids. Germline assignment: CDR1 MNHEY and CDR2 SMNVEV (reference sequence). Trimming took 5 bases from V and 10 from J, leaving 15 bases between them.

V is TRBV5-6 and J is TRBJ2-6; 8 bases align to TRBD1. The germline gives CDR1 SGHDT, CDR2 YYEEEE. V lost 3 bases, J lost 0 bases, and 8 bases stayed unmatched. The CDR3 has 18 residues. The CDR3 sequence: CASSWGTGILSGANVLTF. Written as DNA, the CDR3 is TGTGCCAGCAGCTGGGGGACAGGTATCCTCTCTGGGGCCAACGTCCTGACTTTC. The full variable domain, its missing parts supplied by reference TRBV5-6 and TRBJ2-6, is DAGVTQSPTHLIKTRGQQVTLRCSPKSGHDTVSWYQQALGQGPQFIFQYYEEEERQRGNFPDRFSGHQFPNYSSELNVNALLLGDSALYLCASSWGTGILSGANVLTFGAGSRLTVL.

The J gene is TRBJ2-1, the V gene TRBV4-2; 8 nucleotides line up with TRBD2. V lost 0 bases to trimming and J lost 7 bases; unmatched junction nucleotides: 11. Germline lookup yields CDR1 LGHNA and CDR2 YNFKEQ. The CDR3 contains 17 residues. The CDR3 is CASSQEAGAGGRNEQFF. In DNA, the CDR3 is TGTGCCAGCAGCCAAGAGGCCGGCGCGGGAGGTCGTAATGAGCAGTTCTTC.

The V gene is TRBV5-1, the J gene TRBJ2-7; perhaps TRBD1 as D (6 bases). There are 14 residues in the CDR3. The V gene lost 3 bases and the J gene lost 2 bases, with 12 bases spanning the gap. Germline CDR1 and CDR2: SGHRS and YFSETQ. The CDR3 bases are TGCGCCAGCAGCTCGAGAGGGGGAACCTACGAGCAGTACTTC. It yields the protein CASSSRGGTYEQYF.

This chain links TRBV10-3 with TRBJ2-7, with 13 nucleotides matching TRBD2. Germline V gives CDR1 ENHRY, CDR2 SYGVKD. V lost 10 bases and J lost 7; bases outside the gene matches: 7. The CDR3 consists of 13 residues. The CDR3 sequence is CATRLAGGDEQYF. The CDR3 coding sequence is TGTGCCACGAGACTAGCGGGAGGAGATGAGCAGTACTTC.

In this sample, this clone turned up once. V and J are TRBV27 and TRBJ1-5; no reliable D call. CDR3 length: 13 amino acids. Per the germline V gene, CDR1 is MNHEY and CDR2 is SMNVEV (reference sequence). V dropped 3 bases and J dropped 8 bases, with 11 bases sitting between them. CDR3 sequence: CASSFGDWEPQHF. The CDR3 bases are TGTGCCAGCAGTTTCGGAGATTGGGAGCCCCAGCATTTT.

V and J are TRBV7-9 and TRBJ2-1; 8 nucleotides agree with TRBD1. Germline CDR1 and CDR2: SEHNR and FQNEAQ (reference sequence). V shed 3 bases and J 4 bases; nucleotides not matched to a gene: 2. The CDR3 is made up of 14 amino acids. In nucleotides, the CDR3 is TGTGCCAGCAGCTTTGGACAGGGTTACAATGAGCAGTTCTTC. Protein: CASSFGQGYNEQFF.

This clone was seen more than once but under ten times. This rearrangement joins TRBV25-1 to TRBJ2-1, with 8 bases lining up with TRBD2. The CDR3 runs to 15 residues. Per the germline V gene, CDR1 is MGHDK and CDR2 is SYGVNS. Losses at the gene ends were 3 bases for V and 2 bases for J; bases not matched to a gene: 3. The CDR3 nucleotides are TGTGCCAGCAGTGAGAGCGGGAGTGCCTACAATGAGCAGTTCTTC. Protein sequence: CASSESGSAYNEQFF.

V usage is TRBV13 and J usage is TRBJ2-3; 8 nucleotides match TRBD2. Germline CDR1 is PRHDT and CDR2 is FYEKMQ (reference sequence). This CDR3 is built from 15 residues. V trimming: 4 bases; J trimming: 1 base; junction bases outside the gene matches: 4. The chain's CDR3 is CASSYPTSGTDTQYF. CDR3 in DNA: TGTGCCAGCAGCTACCCGACTAGCGGCACAGATACGCAGTATTTT.

This clone has just one count. A read error may account for a junction end that differs from germline. The chain joins TRBV7-7 to TRBJ2-1, with D maybe TRBD2 (5 bases). Germline V gene data show CDR1 as SSHAT and CDR2 as FNYEAQ (reference sequence). The CDR3 totals 13 residues. CDR3: CASSQRVGDEQFF. CDR3 coding DNA: TGTGCTAGCAGCCAAAGGGTCGGGGATGAGCAGTTCTTC.

The rearrangement uses TRBV18 and TRBJ1-1; the match to TRBD1 covers 8 bases. Germline lookup yields CDR1 KGHSH and CDR2 LQKENI. This CDR3 has 16 amino acids. After removal of 4 bases from V and 3 bases from J, the junction contained 10 bases not matched to a gene. The CDR3 spells CASSRRDRLRDTEAFF. The CDR3 nucleotides are TGTGCCAGCTCACGAAGGGACAGGCTACGGGACACTGAAGCTTTCTTT. Full variable domain (missing parts from reference TRBV18 and TRBJ1-1): NAGVMQNPRHLVRRRGQEARLRCSPMKGHSHVYWYRQLPEEGLKFMVYLQKENIIDESGMPKERFSAEFPKEGPSILRIQQVVRGDSAAYFCASSRRDRLRDTEAFFGQGTRLTVV.

This sequence joins TRBV2 and TRBJ1-2, with unresolved D. The CDR3 totals 12 residues. V lost 6 bases and J lost 8, with 13 bases in between. Germline assignment: CDR1 SNHLY and CDR2 FYNNEI. The CDR3 DNA reads TGTGCCAGCAGGCAGAACCACCCCGGCTACACCTTC. Protein sequence: CASRQNHPGYTF.

The chain recombines TRBV19 with TRBJ2-2; possibly TRBD1 for D (6 bases). Trimming left V 7 bases short and J 4 bases short, with 13 bases between. The germline V gene encodes CDR1 LNHDA and CDR2 SQIVND (reference sequence). This CDR3 has 14 amino acids. CDR3 region: CASNYRAVTGELFF. The CDR3 DNA reads TGTGCCAGTAATTACAGGGCGGTCACCGGGGAGCTGTTTTTT.

In its sample, this clone was seen a few times. J is TRBJ2-7 and V is TRBV15; 14 nucleotides line up with TRBD2. The CDR3 consists of 14 residues. Germline V gene sequence: CDR1 LNHNV, CDR2 YYDKDF (reference sequence). Germline trimming cut 9 bases from V and 2 bases from J; bases unmatched to any gene: 3. DNA for the CDR3: TGTGCCACGGGACTAGCGGGAGCCCCCTACGAGCAGTACTTC. Protein: CATGLAGAPYEQYF.

The V gene is TRBV10-3, the J gene TRBJ1-3, with TRBD1 matching over 7 bases. This CDR3 comprises 15 residues. Germline V lookup: CDR1 ENHRY, CDR2 SYGVKD. Germline trimming cut 3 bases from V and 0 bases from J; bases unmatched to any gene: 2. The CDR3 region has the DNA TGTGCCATCAGTGATACAGGGGTCTCTGGAAACACCATATATTTT. Protein sequence: CAISDTGVSGNTIYF.

With regard to this clone: This CDR3 is missing its conserved last phenylalanine or tryptophan, likely due to a read error. This chain joins TRBV13 and TRBJ2-7, with 7 bases lining up with TRBD2. Germline CDR1 and CDR2: PRHDT and FYEKMQ (reference sequence). Trimming at V came to 5 bases and at J to 2 bases, leaving 9 bases not matched to a gene. The CDR3 contains 15 residues. CDR3 sequence reads: CASSPRGTATYEQYS. The CDR3 DNA follows: TGTGCCAGCAGCCCGCGGGGGACGGCTACCTACGAGCAGTACTCC.

The V call is TRBV28, the J call TRBJ1-5; D not certain. The CDR3 runs 13 residues. V was clipped by 2 bases and J by 6 bases, with 8 bases between them. Germline loops: CDR1 MDHEN, CDR2 SYDVKM. CDR3 nucleotides: TGTGCCAGCAGTTTAGCCTTCGGTCAGCCCCAGCATTTT. Translated: CASSLAFGQPQHF.

The rearrangement joins TRBV30 to TRBJ1-1; TRBD1 agrees at 7 bases. The CDR3 loop spans 17 amino acids. CDR1 and CDR2 from the germline V gene are GTSNPN and SVGIG (reference sequence). Losses at the gene ends were 0 bases for V and 1 base for J; bases not matched to a gene: 11. The CDR3 reads CAWSVGLWDRRNTEAFF. The CDR3 DNA sequence: TGTGCCTGGAGTGTTGGTCTGTGGGACAGACGGAACACTGAAGCTTTCTTT.

This clone was detected once. This chain joins TRBV19 and TRBJ1-5, with a tentative D call TRBD1 (5 bases). CDR1 LNHDA and CDR2 SQIVND come from the germline V gene (reference sequence). The CDR3 length is 15 residues. V lost 1 base and J lost 0, with 7 bases in between. The CDR3 DNA is TGTGCCAGTAGTATAGGACAGAGTAGCAATCAGCCCCAGCATTTT. Its protein product is CASSIGQSSNQPQHF.

The chain is built from TRBV7-2 and TRBJ2-7, with D tentatively TRBD2 (6 bases). In germline, CDR1 is SGHTA, CDR2 FQGNSA. The CDR3 has 14 residues. Trimming stripped 4 bases from V and 4 bases from J, with 14 bases between. The CDR3: CASSSQEGVYEQYF. The CDR3 DNA sequence: TGTGCCAGCAGCTCGCAGGAGGGCGTATACGAGCAGTACTTC.

A word on this clone: Compared with germline, one end of the junction differs, possibly owing to a read error. The chain employs TRBV11-2 and TRBJ2-7; 9 positions match TRBD1. This CDR3 is built from 15 residues. Germline V lookup: CDR1 SGHAT, CDR2 FQNNGV. For the CDR3, the DNA is TGTGCCAGCAGCTTCAGGACAGGGGAGTCCTCCGAGCAGTACTTC. This encodes CASSFRTGESSEQYF.

CDR3 residues: CASSLGQSEASPLHF. In nucleotides, the CDR3 is TGTGCCAGTAGTCTAGGACAGAGTGAGGCTTCACCCCTCCACTTT. The rearrangement uses TRBV19 and TRBJ1-6; tentative D call: TRBD1 (6 bases). This CDR3 has 15 amino acids. Trimming stripped 5 bases from V and 9 bases from J, with 17 bases between. Per the germline V gene, CDR1 is LNHDA and CDR2 is SQIVND (reference sequence).